The T cell receptor beta chain described here comes from a study of T-cell reconstitution after alpha-beta-depleted transplantation in children. For TCRbeta, the library was prepared with unique molecular identifiers. One entry per CDR3 protein, called by TCRdb with MiXCR from the PCR reads. The sample carries a few hundred thousand distinct CDR3 sequences, over 9.5% recorded once. With regard to this clonotype: A much larger clone sits a single nucleotide away, making a read error possible.

Germline V gene data show CDR1 as MNHEY and CDR2 as SMNVEV (reference sequence). This CDR3 comprises 14 residues. This chain uses TRBV27 with TRBJ1-2; weak D call: TRBD1 (6 bases). Sequenced material: PBMCs from the stem cell graft donor, taken from the stem cell graft. The receptor comes from a human donor who donated a stem cell graft to a child with SCID. As DNA, the CDR3 is TGTGCCAGCAGTCCCGTGCGGGGGGCGGGTGGCGACACCTTC. This codes for CASSPVRGAGGDTF.